This T cell receptor beta chain was profiled in a study of cytotoxic CD8 clonotypes in ibrutinib-treated CLL. Study-wide background: For this cohort, patients were some eleven relapsed/refractory and approximately 14 treatment-naive, while under 18 were IGHV unmutated. Mean productive templates were 255,043; mean productive rearrangements were around 90,000. Points from the study as a whole: Clonality was higher at baseline than in age-matched healthy donors and tracked circulating CD8+ T-cell counts. Private clonotypes, not public ones, expanded at ibrutinib response.

Assay used: immunoSEQ multiplex PCR; TCRdb lists only in-frame clones, some missing. The sample contains 12,000 or so clones, 81% of which appear only once. This CDR3 comprises 15 residues. Germline assignment: CDR1 MGHDK and CDR2 SYGVNS. V lost 6 bases and J lost 6; bases outside the gene matches: 14. This clone was recorded only once. Antigen: not known. The chain employs TRBV25-1 and TRBJ2-7; TRBD1 matches at 7 bases. The sequencing used PBMCs, collected at disease progression, from a patient treated with ibrutinib. The receptor's source is a human donor with chronic lymphocytic leukemia. The CDR3 region is CASRERDSLRGEQYF. CDR3 in DNA: TGTGCCAGCAGGGAAAGGGACAGTTTAAGGGGCGAGCAGTACTTC.